These 24 T cell receptor beta chains came from one sample sequenced in a study of response to subunit inactivated influenza vaccine. One entry per CDR3 protein results from TCRdb running MiXCR on the RT-PCR reads. The sample lists under 800,000 distinct CDR3 sequences, about 15% seen once, with 6% to 8% in the top ten. The sample was PBMCs from blood, taken around 15 days before vaccination. These receptors originate from a man aged 45-65 years who received an inactivated influenza vaccine.

There are a few counts of this clonotype. The rearrangement uses TRBV7-2 and TRBJ2-4, with 11 bases identical to TRBD2. This CDR3 has 16 residues. In germline, CDR1 is SGHTA, CDR2 FQGNSA. V was clipped by 5 bases and J by 6 bases; unmatched bases: 9. The CDR3 region is CASSTSPGLAVNIQYF. The CDR3 coding sequence is TGTGCCAGCAGCACCAGCCCGGGACTAGCGGTAAACATTCAGTACTTC.

There are many counts of this clonotype. This chain connects TRBV12-3 or TRBV12-4 to TRBJ2-1; 11 bases map to TRBD2. The CDR3 is 16 amino acids. The V and J ends lost 1 base and 2 bases, in that order; junction bases with no gene match: 1. As DNA, the CDR3 is TGTGCCAGCAGTTTAGGACTAGCGGGAACCTACAATGAGCAGTTCTTC. Translation: CASSLGLAGTYNEQFF.

This clonotype came up a few times. The rearrangement joins TRBV20-1 to TRBJ2-7, with D possibly matching TRBD2 (5 bases). Trimming cost V 6 bases and J 6 bases, with 15 bases left between them. Germline values: CDR1 DFQATT, CDR2 SNEGSKA (reference sequence). This CDR3 has 12 residues. CDR3 region: CSATPKGSEQYF. The CDR3 coding sequence is TGCAGTGCAACACCCAAAGGGAGCGAGCAGTACTTC.

The chain combines TRBV6-2 or TRBV6-3 with TRBJ2-7; TRBD1 matches 9 bases. From germline, CDR1 is MNHEY and CDR2 SVGEGT. The CDR3 totals 14 residues. V shed 3 bases, J shed 9 bases, and the junction held 9 bases outside the gene matches. CDR3 nucleotide sequence: TGTGCCAGCAGTTATTCCGGGACAGGGACCCCGCAGTACTTC. This sequence encodes CASSYSGTGTPQYF.

CDR3 region: CSARDETDSNQPQHF. As DNA, the CDR3 is TGCAGTGCTAGAGATGAAACAGATAGCAATCAGCCCCAGCATTTT. The genes are TRBV20-1 and TRBJ1-5; D ambiguous. Germline loops: CDR1 DFQATT, CDR2 SNEGSKA (reference sequence). This CDR3 comprises 15 residues. The V gene lost 0 bases and the J gene lost 0 bases, with 9 bases spanning the gap.

A few counts support this clonotype. The chain employs TRBV20-1 and TRBJ2-1, with 12 bases lining up with TRBD2. The CDR3 is 14 residues long. V was clipped by 5 bases and J by 9 bases; unmatched bases: 8. Germline CDR1 reads DFQATT; CDR2 reads SNEGSKA (reference sequence). CDR3 bases: TGCAGTGCTCCCCGACTAGCGGGAGTCTCTGAGCAGTTCTTC. It is translated as CSAPRLAGVSEQFF.

The rearrangement links TRBV24-1 to TRBJ1-2; no definite D call. The V and J ends lost 1 base and 0 bases respectively, with 2 bases between them. This CDR3 spans 13 amino acids. Germline assignment: CDR1 KGHDR and CDR2 SFDVKD. The CDR3 here is CATSDFSNYGYTF. The CDR3 DNA sequence: TGTGCCACCAGTGATTTCTCTAACTATGGCTACACCTTC.

This chain connects TRBV5-1 to TRBJ1-1; 9 bases fit TRBD1. The CDR3 has 14 residues. Trimming took 1 base from V and 5 from J; bases not matched to a gene: 3. Germline assignment: CDR1 SGHRS and CDR2 YFSETQ. DNA for the CDR3: TGCGCCAGCAGCTTGACAGGGGGCTGGACTGAAGCTTTCTTT. Its protein is CASSLTGGWTEAFF.

This clonotype appeared a few times. The chain joins TRBV7-2 to TRBJ2-1; 9 bases map to TRBD1. Germline V CDR1 and CDR2: SGHTA, FQGNSA. After removal of 2 bases from V and 8 bases from J, the junction contained 7 bases not matched to a gene. The CDR3 has 15 residues. The DNA of the CDR3 is TGTGCCAGCAGCTTACCGCTAACAGGGGGCCATGAGCAGTTCTTC. It translates to CASSLPLTGGHEQFF.

The V and J genes are TRBV9 and TRBJ2-5; 9 bases are a match to TRBD2. Per germline, CDR1 SGDLS and CDR2 YYNGEE. The CDR3 totals 15 residues. V lost 4 bases, J lost 5 bases, and 9 bases stayed unmatched. DNA of the CDR3: TGTGCCAGCAGCCCGTTAGCGGGAGATGGCGAGACCCAGTACTTC. As protein: CASSPLAGDGETQYF.

This clonotype has just one count. The rearrangement links TRBV20-1 to TRBJ2-3, with 10 bases aligning to TRBD2. Germline V CDR1 and CDR2: DFQATT, SNEGSKA (reference sequence). V was clipped by 3 bases and J by 5 bases; unmatched bases: 11. The CDR3 runs to 16 residues. CDR3 nucleotides: TGCAGTGCTAGCACGCTAGCGGGAGATCTAATAGATACGCAGTATTTT. The encoded protein is CSASTLAGDLIDTQYF.

The chain carries TRBV29-1 and TRBJ1-1; D gene ambiguous. CDR1 is SQVTM and CDR2 is ANQGSEA in the germline V gene. V lost 6 bases to trimming and J lost 0 bases, with 11 bases between them. The CDR3 is 13 amino acids. The CDR3 DNA reads as TGCAGCGTAGGACCCCGGCTGAACACTGAAGCTTTCTTT. Translating it yields CSVGPRLNTEAFF.

There are many counts of this clonotype. The chain couples TRBV5-1 to TRBJ2-1; D assignment may be TRBD1 or TRBD2 (5 bases each). CDR3 length: 15 amino acids. V lost 4 bases and J 5 bases, leaving 16 bases between the germline ends. Germline V gene lookup returns CDR1 SGHRS and CDR2 YFSETQ. CDR3 coding DNA: TGCGCCAGCAGCCCCGTGGTGGGGGAACACAATGAGCAGTTCTTC. Protein sequence: CASSPVVGEHNEQFF.

This clonotype showed up just a few times. The chain combines TRBV6-2 or TRBV6-3 with TRBJ2-7; possibly TRBD1 for D (5 bases). Germline V lookup: CDR1 MNHEY, CDR2 SVGEGT. V lost 0 bases and J 2 bases, leaving 11 bases between the germline ends. This CDR3 is built from 15 residues. The CDR3 region has the DNA TGTGCCAGCAGTTACTCACCCAGGGTACCCTACGAGCAGTACTTC. Amino acids: CASSYSPRVPYEQYF.

The chain joins TRBV20-1 to TRBJ1-5, with 8 positions matching TRBD1. Germline assignment: CDR1 DFQATT and CDR2 SNEGSKA (reference sequence). Trimming removed 5 bases from V and 2 bases from J; junction bases left unmatched: 8. The CDR3 sequence is 15 residues long. The CDR3 nucleotides read TGCAGTGCTTCGGACAGGGTGGCTGGCAATCAGCCCCAGCATTTT. Protein sequence: CSASDRVAGNQPQHF.

This clonotype appeared many times. The rearrangement joins TRBV9 to TRBJ2-3, with unresolved D. The CDR3 sequence is 15 residues long. The germline gives CDR1 SGDLS, CDR2 YYNGEE. V was clipped by 4 bases and J by 0 bases, with 12 bases between them. The CDR3 is CASSRAGGSTDTQYF. For the CDR3, the DNA is TGTGCCAGCAGCAGGGCCGGCGGCAGCACAGATACGCAGTATTTT.

This clonotype has more than one count but fewer than ten. The rearrangement links TRBV7-6 to TRBJ2-2; no definite D call. The germline V and J ends were trimmed by 5 bases and 4 bases, with 14 bases remaining between them. CDR1 SGHVS and CDR2 FNYEAQ come from the germline V gene. The CDR3 covers 15 residues. The CDR3 protein is CASSTRTTGTGELFF. The CDR3 nucleotides are TGTGCCAGCAGCACCCGGACGACGGGCACCGGGGAGCTGTTTTTT.

This clonotype appeared a few times. This chain links TRBV12-3 or TRBV12-4 with TRBJ2-2; 12 bases match TRBD2. This CDR3 contains 17 residues. V lost 6 bases to trimming and J lost 2 bases; unmatched junction nucleotides: 7. CDR3 coding DNA: TGTGCCAGCAGCCCTAGGACTAGCGGGACTAACACCGGGGAGCTGTTTTTT. Its protein is CASSPRTSGTNTGELFF.

This chain uses TRBV5-1 with TRBJ1-1, with D perhaps TRBD1 (5 bases). V lost 4 bases and J lost 5, with 15 bases in between. This CDR3 region has 14 residues. Germline CDR1 is SGHRS and CDR2 is YFSETQ. CDR3 loop: CASSGGHGGTEAFF. DNA of the CDR3: TGCGCCAGCAGCGGTGGACATGGCGGGACTGAAGCTTTCTTT.

As concerns this clonotype: A much larger clonotype is one base distant, so this may be a read error. V gene TRBV7-3 combines with J gene TRBJ2-7; no definite D call. Germline values: CDR1 SGHTA, CDR2 FQGTGA. V lost 8 bases and J 0 bases, leaving 11 bases between the germline ends. This CDR3 has 13 amino acids. The CDR3 DNA reads TGTGCCAGCGGGCCGTGGGCCTCCTACGAGCAGTACTTC. This sequence encodes CASGPWASYEQYF.

The V and J genes are TRBV12-3 or TRBV12-4 and TRBJ2-7, with D possibly being TRBD1 or TRBD2 (5 bases each). V lost 3 bases and J 2 bases, leaving 11 bases between the germline ends. The CDR3 sequence is 14 residues long. CDR3 nucleotide sequence: TGTGCCAGCAGTTTTATGGGGACCGCCTACGAGCAGTACTTC. Amino acid sequence: CASSFMGTAYEQYF.

The V gene is TRBV7-9, the J gene TRBJ1-1; D gene unclear. Per the germline V gene, CDR1 is SEHNR and CDR2 is FQNEAQ (reference sequence). The CDR3 has 15 amino acids. Between the trimmed V and J ends, which lost 5 bases and 4 bases, there was a span of 17 bases. The CDR3 spells CASSPGGRIVTEAFF. The DNA of the CDR3 is TGTGCCAGCAGCCCCGGAGGGAGGATCGTCACTGAAGCTTTCTTT.

About this clonotype itself: A clone one base away is much larger, so this may be a read error. This chain links TRBV20-1 with TRBJ1-1; D ambiguous. V was shortened by 5 bases and J by 3 bases, with 13 bases between the two germline ends. The CDR3 contains 13 residues. The germline V gene encodes CDR1 DFQATT and CDR2 SNEGSKA (reference sequence). CDR3 in DNA: TGCAGTGCTCTCCGGGTTCTGTACACTGAAGCTTTCTTT. Protein sequence: CSALRVLYTEAFF.

Ten or more counts support this clonotype. J is TRBJ2-4 and V is TRBV6-2 or TRBV6-3; no definite D call. This CDR3 has 14 residues. Germline V gene sequence: CDR1 MNHEY, CDR2 SVGEGT. Between the trimmed V and J ends, which lost 5 bases and 6 bases, there was a span of 14 bases. CDR3 loop: CASSPSLVRNIQYF. Written as DNA, the CDR3 is TGTGCCAGCAGTCCATCCTTGGTTAGAAACATTCAGTACTTC.